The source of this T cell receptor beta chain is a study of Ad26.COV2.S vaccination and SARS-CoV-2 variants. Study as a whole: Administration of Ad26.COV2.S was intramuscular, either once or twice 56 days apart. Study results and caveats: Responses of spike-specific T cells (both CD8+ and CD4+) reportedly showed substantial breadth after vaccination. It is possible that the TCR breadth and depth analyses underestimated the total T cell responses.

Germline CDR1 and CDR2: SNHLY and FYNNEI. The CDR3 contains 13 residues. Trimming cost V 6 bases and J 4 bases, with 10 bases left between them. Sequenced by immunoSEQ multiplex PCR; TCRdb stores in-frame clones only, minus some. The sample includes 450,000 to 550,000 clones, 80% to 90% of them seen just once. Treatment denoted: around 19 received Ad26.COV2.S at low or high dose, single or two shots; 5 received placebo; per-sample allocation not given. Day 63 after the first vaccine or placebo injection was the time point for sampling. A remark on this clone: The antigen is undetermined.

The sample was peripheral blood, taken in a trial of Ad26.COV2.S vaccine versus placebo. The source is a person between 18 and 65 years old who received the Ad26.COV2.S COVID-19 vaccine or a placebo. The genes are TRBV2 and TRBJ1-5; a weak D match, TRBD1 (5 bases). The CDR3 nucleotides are TGTGCCAGCAGGTGGGGGGAGAATCAGCCCCAGCATTTT. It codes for CASRWGENQPQHF.